Following are 28 T cell receptor beta chains from one sample sequenced in a study of blood T cell repertoires in COVID-19. Method: immunoSEQ multiplex PCR; TCRdb's copy keeps in-frame clones and lacks some. Among about 190,000 clones listed, less than 85% were seen once. Sequenced input: peripheral blood. These receptors all stem from a woman between 50 and 59 years old with acute or convalescent COVID-19.

This clone was picked up one time. The chain links TRBV12-3 or TRBV12-4 to TRBJ1-2, with 7 positions matching TRBD1. Losses at the gene ends were 6 bases for V and 6 bases for J; bases not matched to a gene: 4. There are 12 residues in the CDR3. CDR3 in amino acids: CASRGTEDGYTF. In DNA, the CDR3 is TGTGCCAGCAGGGGGACAGAAGATGGCTACACCTTC.

This chain's CDR3 is CASSIFRSGGRNTEAFF. CDR3 DNA sequence: TGTGCCAGTAGTATTTTTCGTAGCGGAGGGCGCAACACTGAAGCTTTCTTT. This chain joins TRBV19 and TRBJ1-1; the D is unclear. The CDR3 runs to 17 residues. V lost 3 bases and J 2 bases, leaving 19 bases between the germline ends. Germline assignment: CDR1 LNHDA and CDR2 SQIVND (reference sequence). The full variable domain, with the rest looked up from reference TRBV19 and TRBJ1-1, is DGGITQSPKYLFRKEGQNVTLSCEQNLNHDAMYWYRQDPGQGLRLIYYSQIVNDFQKGDIAEGYSVSREKKESFPLTVTSAQKNPTAFYLCASSIFRSGGRNTEAFFGQGTRLTVV.

The chain carries TRBV30 and TRBJ2-1, with TRBD2 matching 13 bases. Germline V gives CDR1 GTSNPN, CDR2 SVGIG (reference sequence). The CDR3 contains 15 residues. The junction had 3 bases not matched to a gene; V was cut back by 2 bases and J by 5 bases. CDR3 coding DNA: TGTGCCTGGAGTTCCGGGACTAGCGGGAACAATGAGCAGTTCTTC. Encoded protein: CAWSSGTSGNNEQFF.

The CDR3 spells CASSFQGGYGYTF. CDR3 in DNA: TGTGCCAGCAGCTTTCAGGGAGGGTATGGCTACACCTTC. This sequence joins TRBV11-2 and TRBJ1-2; D might be TRBD1 (5 bases). The CDR3 runs to 13 residues. Germline CDR1 and CDR2: SGHAT and FQNNGV. V gave up 3 bases and J gave up 5 bases, with 10 bases separating them.

The genes are TRBV9 and TRBJ2-5; 8 nucleotides line up with TRBD2. The CDR3 runs to 20 residues. Per germline, CDR1 SGDLS and CDR2 YYNGEE. V dropped 4 bases and J dropped 1; count of bases not matched to a gene: 21. CDR3 sequence (DNA): TGTGCCAGCAGCCCCCGAGGGGGGTTAGCGGGGACCGCTAGCCAAGAGACCCAGTACTTC. It yields the protein CASSPRGGLAGTASQETQYF.

This clone was observed a few times. The rearrangement uses TRBV4-2 and TRBJ2-1, with D possibly TRBD2 on 5 matching bases. V dropped 0 bases and J dropped 10 bases, with 16 bases sitting between them. This CDR3 is built from 15 residues. The germline gives CDR1 LGHNA, CDR2 YNFKEQ. The CDR3: CASSQEIRAAREQFF. As DNA, the CDR3 is TGTGCCAGCAGCCAAGAAATTCGAGCGGCGAGGGAGCAGTTCTTC.

This chain uses TRBV19 with TRBJ1-6, with D possibly matching TRBD1 (6 bases). The V gene lost 8 bases and the J gene lost 0 bases, with 14 bases spanning the gap. The CDR3 is made up of 16 amino acids. Germline V lookup: CDR1 LNHDA, CDR2 SQIVND (reference sequence). As DNA, the CDR3 is TGTGCCAGTGAGGGGACACAGAGCTCCTATAATTCACCCCTCCACTTT. Residues: CASEGTQSSYNSPLHF. Full variable domain (rest looked up from reference TRBV19 and TRBJ1-6): DGGITQSPKYLFRKEGQNVTLSCEQNLNHDAMYWYRQDPGQGLRLIYYSQIVNDFQKGDIAEGYSVSREKKESFPLTVTSAQKNPTAFYLCASEGTQSSYNSPLHFGNGTRLTVT.

The chain employs TRBV5-1 and TRBJ2-1, with no clear D. CDR3 length equals 16 residues. V lost 1 base and J 0 bases, leaving 11 bases between the germline ends. Germline values: CDR1 SGHRS, CDR2 YFSETQ. The CDR3 loop reads CASSLSPMSSYNEQFF. In DNA, the CDR3 is TGCGCCAGCAGCTTGAGCCCTATGAGCTCCTACAATGAGCAGTTCTTC.

The V gene is TRBV10-2, the J gene TRBJ2-7; TRBD1 matches 12 bases. This CDR3 region has 14 residues. Unmatched junction bases numbered 8, after V lost 8 bases and J lost 6 bases. The V gene's germline CDR1 is WSHSY and CDR2 SAAADI. The CDR3 DNA is TGCGCCAGCGAAACCGGGACAGGGGGCATCGAGCAGTACTTC. Amino acids: CASETGTGGIEQYF.

Here the CDR3 reads CASSRVGEKGPGTEAFF. CDR3 DNA: TGTGCCAGCAGCCGGGTCGGGGAGAAAGGGCCTGGGACTGAAGCTTTCTTT. The chain employs TRBV4-2 and TRBJ1-1, with no clear D. The V and J ends lost 4 bases and 5 bases respectively, with 23 bases between them. Germline V CDR1 and CDR2: LGHNA, YNFKEQ. This CDR3 contains 17 residues.

The chain combines TRBV6-5 with TRBJ1-5; 9 nucleotides line up with TRBD1. This CDR3 has 15 amino acids. Trimming took 4 bases from V and 7 from J; bases not matched to a gene: 8. CDR1 is MNHEY and CDR2 is SVGAGI in the germline V gene. The CDR3 DNA follows: TGTGCCAGCAGTTCCAGGACAGGGGAAGGACAGCCCCAGCATTTT. Amino acid sequence: CASSSRTGEGQPQHF.

This sequence joins TRBV2 and TRBJ1-1; tentatively, D is TRBD1 (5 bases). V gave up 6 bases and J gave up 4 bases, with 12 bases separating them. This CDR3 spans 13 amino acids. Germline V gene data show CDR1 as SNHLY and CDR2 as FYNNEI. The DNA of the CDR3 is TGTGCCAGCAGGACCTCAGGGTCCACTGAAGCTTTCTTT. This encodes CASRTSGSTEAFF.

For the CDR3, the DNA is TGTGCCAGCAGGCTAGATAGCAATCAGCCCCAGCATTTT. Its protein product is CASRLDSNQPQHF. This chain links TRBV6-1 with TRBJ1-5; D gene uncertain. Trimming removed 6 bases at V and 0 bases at J, with 6 bases between. The germline V gene encodes CDR1 MNHNS and CDR2 SASEGT. The CDR3 has 13 amino acids.

This CDR3 reads CASSRQGDNDEQFF. The CDR3 nucleotides are TGTGCCAGCAGTCGACAGGGAGACAATGATGAGCAGTTCTTC. The chain couples TRBV6-5 to TRBJ2-1, with 7 nucleotides matching TRBD1. V gave up 5 bases and J gave up 8 bases; unmatched junction bases: 9. This CDR3 is 14 amino acids long. Germline loops: CDR1 MNHEY, CDR2 SVGAGI.

V is TRBV7-2 and J is TRBJ2-1; 10 nucleotides line up with TRBD2. Germline loops: CDR1 SGHTA, CDR2 FQGNSA. V gave up 4 bases and J gave up 4 bases; unmatched junction bases: 4. CDR3 length: 15 amino acids. CDR3 DNA sequence: TGTGCCAGCAGCTACCGGACTAGCGGATACAATGAGCAGTTCTTC. Encoded protein: CASSYRTSGYNEQFF. The complete variable domain, with remaining parts taken from reference TRBV7-2 and TRBJ2-1, reads GAGVSQSPSNKVTEKGKDVELRCDPISGHTALYWYRQSLGQGLEFLIYFQGNSAPDKSGLPSDRFSAERTGGSVSTLTIQRTQQEDSAVYLCASSYRTSGYNEQFFGPGTRLTVL.

The chain has TRBV19 and TRBJ1-1; 7 bases are a match to TRBD1. CDR1 LNHDA and CDR2 SQIVND come from the germline V gene (reference sequence). J gave up 2 bases and V 5 bases, and 5 bases lay outside the gene matches. The CDR3 consists of 14 residues. The CDR3 coding sequence is TGTGCCAGTAGTTCACACAGGGGAAACACTGAAGCTTTCTTT. It is translated as CASSSHRGNTEAFF.

This chain uses TRBV27 with TRBJ1-6; D may be TRBD1 (5 bases). V shed 3 bases and J shed 8 bases, with 17 bases lying between them. Germline V CDR1 and CDR2: MNHEY, SMNVEV (reference sequence). The CDR3 is 16 residues long. The CDR3 here is CASSFRGGAGDSPLHF. In DNA, the CDR3 is TGTGCCAGCAGTTTCCGGGGAGGGGCGGGGGATTCACCCCTCCACTTT.

The chain carries TRBV7-9 and TRBJ1-6; 7 nucleotides line up with TRBD1. Looked up from germline, CDR1 is SEHNR and CDR2 is FQNEAQ (reference sequence). The J segment lost 10 bases and the V segment lost 1 base, leaving 1 base of the junction unmatched. The CDR3 totals 13 residues. CDR3 sequence (DNA): TGTGCCAGCAGCTTAGACAGGGGCTCACCCCTCCACTTT. Its protein is CASSLDRGSPLHF.

The chain employs TRBV7-9 and TRBJ2-2; D uncertain. V dropped 1 base and J dropped 4 bases, with 4 bases sitting between them. Germline V CDR1 and CDR2: SEHNR, FQNEAQ (reference sequence). The CDR3 spans 13 residues. The CDR3 region is CASSLVITGELFF. Here the CDR3 DNA reads TGTGCCAGCAGCTTAGTTATCACCGGGGAGCTGTTTTTT.

The genes are TRBV6-2 or TRBV6-3 and TRBJ1-1; D is unresolved. The V and J ends lost 0 bases and 7 bases respectively, with 9 bases between them. CDR3 length equals 13 residues. CDR1 and CDR2 from the germline V gene are MNHEY and SVGEGT. The CDR3: CASSYSPGGEAFF. The CDR3 DNA sequence: TGTGCCAGCAGTTACTCCCCAGGAGGTGAAGCTTTCTTT.

The rearrangement uses TRBV10-3 and TRBJ1-2; 8 bases agree with TRBD1. This CDR3 spans 12 amino acids. The V segment lost 10 bases and the J segment 5 bases; nucleotides outside the gene matches: 6. Germline assignment: CDR1 ENHRY and CDR2 SYGVKD. The CDR3 bases are TGTGCCACCTACGGACAGGGATATGGCTACACCTTC. It yields the protein CATYGQGYGYTF.

The sample holds a few counts of this clone. The chain employs TRBV6-1 and TRBJ1-1; TRBD1 is a possible D gene (5 bases). The CDR3 contains 17 residues. Germline loops: CDR1 MNHNS, CDR2 SASEGT. Trimming pared 1 base from V and 1 base from J, leaving 16 bases between. The CDR3 spells CASSEVWSGTRNTEAFF. For the CDR3, the DNA is TGTGCCAGCAGTGAAGTGTGGTCAGGGACTAGGAACACTGAAGCTTTCTTT.

The chain links TRBV11-2 to TRBJ1-2; D is possibly TRBD1 (5 bases). Trimming removed 5 bases from V and 1 base from J, with 8 bases in between. CDR3 length: 13 amino acids. CDR1 is SGHAT, CDR2 FQNNGV, per germline. The CDR3 DNA is TGTGCCAGCAGCCTGACAGTTAACTATGGCTACACCTTC. Its protein product is CASSLTVNYGYTF.

The chain recombines TRBV19 with TRBJ1-1; no clear D. The CDR3 totals 15 residues. Deletions cut 6 bases from V and 1 base from J, with 15 bases between. CDR1 is LNHDA and CDR2 is SQIVND in the germline V gene (reference sequence). This CDR3 is CASRPEGRKNTEAFF. CDR3 nucleotides: TGTGCCAGTAGACCCGAGGGCAGAAAGAACACTGAAGCTTTCTTT.

The chain joins TRBV27 to TRBJ1-1; 7 nucleotides match TRBD1. The CDR3 contains 14 residues. The V and J ends lost 6 bases and 5 bases, in that order; junction bases with no gene match: 9. CDR1 and CDR2 (germline): MNHEY, SMNVEV (reference sequence). CDR3 region: CASRGDRFWTEAFF. The CDR3 DNA sequence: TGTGCCAGCAGGGGGGACAGATTTTGGACTGAAGCTTTCTTT.

The chain carries TRBV5-1 and TRBJ2-1; D is uncertain. CDR1 SGHRS and CDR2 YFSETQ come from the germline V gene. Trimming pared 2 bases from V and 7 bases from J, leaving 7 bases between. The CDR3 sequence is 12 residues long. The chain's CDR3 is CASSFLRNEQFF. CDR3 bases: TGCGCCAGCAGCTTTTTGAGGAATGAGCAGTTCTTC.

The chain links TRBV28 to TRBJ2-3, with TRBD2 matching over 8 bases. Germline loops: CDR1 MDHEN, CDR2 SYDVKM. V lost 5 bases to trimming and J lost 4 bases; unmatched junction nucleotides: 5. This CDR3 comprises 14 residues. CDR3 residues: CASSQPAGADTQYF. The DNA for the CDR3 is TGTGCCAGCAGTCAACCAGCGGGGGCAGATACGCAGTATTTT.

Only a few counts were recorded for this clone. The chain joins TRBV6-5 to TRBJ1-3; D not resolved. The V gene lost 2 bases and the J gene lost 0 bases, with 8 bases spanning the gap. There are 15 residues in the CDR3. The V gene's germline CDR1 is MNHEY and CDR2 SVGAGI. The CDR3, as DNA: TGTGCCAGCAGTTACGGGCGGGACTCTGGAAACACCATATATTTT. Encoded protein: CASSYGRDSGNTIYF.